The 31 T cell receptor beta chains presented below share a single source sample, sequenced in a study of STAT3 mutations in large granular lymphocyte leukemia. These receptors' targets are unknown. Method: immunoSEQ multiplex PCR; TCRdb's copy keeps in-frame clones and lacks some. The repertoire holds 10,000 to 15,000 clones, with about nine tenths as singletons. The study, taken as a whole, reports: Every T-LGLL patient had at least one immunodominant TCRbeta clonotype.

Sequenced input: peripheral blood mononuclear cells. These receptors all come from a man between 40 and 49 years old with T-cell large granular lymphocyte leukemia. Some clones in this sample may be carry-over from other donors' samples.

On this clone: The junction shows a germline mismatch at one end, possibly a read error. The chain uses TRBV7-3 and TRBJ2-5; D perhaps matches TRBD1 (6 bases). The CDR3 is 14 residues long. Germline V gene lookup returns CDR1 SGHTA and CDR2 FQGTGA. As DNA, the CDR3 is TGTGCCGGCAGCGCCGCAGGGGCAGGGGAGACCCAGTACTTC. Translated: CAGSAAGAGETQYF.

This chain links TRBV19 with TRBJ1-5, with a tentative D call TRBD1 (5 bases). CDR3 length: 14 amino acids. V lost 4 bases, J lost 4 bases, and 11 bases lay in between. Germline CDR1 reads LNHDA; CDR2 reads SQIVND (reference sequence). The CDR3, as DNA: TGTGCCAGTAGTACCGGGACGGTGAATCAGCCCCAGCATTTT. This sequence encodes CASSTGTVNQPQHF. The entire variable domain, with the rest obtained from reference TRBV19 and TRBJ1-5, is as follows: DGGITQSPKYLFRKEGQNVTLSCEQNLNHDAMYWYRQDPGQGLRLIYYSQIVNDFQKGDIAEGYSVSREKKESFPLTVTSAQKNPTAFYLCASSTGTVNQPQHFGDGTRLSIL.

The chain employs TRBV6-5 and TRBJ2-5; D is undetermined. CDR3 size: 11 residues. Trimming shortened V by 8 bases and J by 3 bases, and 7 bases separated the two germline ends. Looked up from germline, CDR1 is MNHEY and CDR2 is SVGAGI. For the CDR3, the DNA is TGTGCCAGCCAAATGGAAGAGACCCAGTACTTC. This translates into CASQMEETQYF.

The chain couples TRBV28 to TRBJ1-5; the match to TRBD1 covers 7 bases. The CDR3 loop spans 15 amino acids. V gave up 4 bases and J gave up 0 bases; unmatched junction bases: 3. Germline V lookup: CDR1 MDHEN, CDR2 SYDVKM. The CDR3 nucleotides are TGTGCCAGCAGTTCCGGGACAGCTAGCAATCAGCCCCAGCATTTT. Its translation is CASSSGTASNQPQHF.

The CDR3 spells CASSLGSTFDTQYF. The CDR3 coding sequence is TGTGCCAGCAGCCTGGGATCGACTTTTGATACGCAGTATTTT. The chain links TRBV5-5 to TRBJ2-3; D gene unclear. Trimming stripped 4 bases from V and 6 bases from J, with 15 bases between. This CDR3 has 14 amino acids. CDR1 and CDR2 (germline): SGHKS, YYEKEE (reference sequence).

This chain connects TRBV19 to TRBJ1-1; D not certain. V was pared by 6 bases and J by 1 base, with 12 bases between. Germline values: CDR1 LNHDA, CDR2 SQIVND (reference sequence). This CDR3 region has 14 residues. CDR3 protein: CASSPIFTNTEAFF. CDR3 sequence (DNA): TGTGCCAGTAGCCCTATCTTCACGAACACTGAAGCTTTCTTT.

The genes are TRBV5-4 and TRBJ2-3; no clear D gene. CDR3 length: 15 amino acids. Trimming removed 3 bases from V and 0 bases from J, with 11 bases in between. Germline CDR1 SGHNT, CDR2 YYREEE (reference sequence). CDR3 in amino acids: CASSWTSASTDTQYF. In DNA form, the CDR3 reads TGTGCCAGCAGCTGGACCAGTGCTAGCACAGATACGCAGTATTTT.

The V gene is TRBV5-6, the J gene TRBJ2-3; TRBD2 aligns across 12 bases. V dropped 2 bases and J dropped 2; count of bases not matched to a gene: 6. Germline-derived CDR1 and CDR2 are SGHDT and YYEEEE. This CDR3 is 17 amino acids long. The CDR3 loop is CASSFWTSGAITDTQYF. The DNA of the CDR3 is TGTGCCAGCAGCTTCTGGACTAGCGGGGCCATCACAGATACGCAGTATTTT.

The chain links TRBV5-4 to TRBJ2-7; TRBD2 matches 7 bases. Germline V CDR1 and CDR2: SGHNT, YYREEE (reference sequence). Trimming cost V 4 bases and J 3 bases; bases outside gene matches: 13. The CDR3 loop spans 16 amino acids. CDR3 residues: CASSPQPGGGGYEQYF. CDR3 bases: TGTGCCAGCAGCCCGCAACCGGGCGGGGGAGGCTACGAGCAGTACTTC.

The rearrangement links TRBV9 to TRBJ2-3; 7 nucleotides line up with TRBD2. CDR3 length: 13 amino acids. After removal of 3 bases from V and 3 bases from J, the junction contained 1 base not matched to a gene. Germline values: CDR1 SGDLS, CDR2 YYNGEE. CDR3 DNA: TGTGCCAGCAGCGCCGGGGGGACAGATACGCAGTATTTT. Residues: CASSAGGTDTQYF.

V gene TRBV30 combines with J gene TRBJ2-4; no reliable D call. CDR1 and CDR2 from the germline V gene are GTSNPN and SVGIG (reference sequence). The CDR3 runs 16 residues. V gave up 0 bases and J gave up 1 base, with 13 bases separating them. This chain's CDR3 is CAWSVRGFSAKNIQYF. Here the CDR3 DNA reads TGTGCCTGGAGTGTACGCGGTTTTTCGGCCAAAAACATTCAGTACTTC.

The chain uses TRBV4-3 and TRBJ1-1; perhaps TRBD1 as D (6 bases). CDR1 is LGHNA and CDR2 is YSLEER in the germline V gene. Trimming removed 0 bases from V and 10 bases from J, with 12 bases in between. This CDR3 region has 13 residues. The CDR3 protein is CASSQDRGGGAFF. CDR3 coding DNA: TGCGCCAGCAGCCAAGATAGGGGAGGGGGAGCTTTCTTT.

By share, this clone ranks as medium-sized (0.01 to 0.1%). Within the sample, other DNA sequences also encode this same CDR3. The chain combines TRBV7-9 with TRBJ2-1; 14 positions agree with TRBD2. V gave up 5 bases and J gave up 6 bases; unmatched junction bases: 6. The CDR3 is 16 residues long. Germline assignment: CDR1 SEHNR and CDR2 FQNEAQ (reference sequence). CDR3 in amino acids: CASSPPTSGGANEQFF. Here the CDR3 DNA reads TGTGCCAGCAGCCCTCCGACTAGCGGGGGGGCCAATGAGCAGTTCTTC.

This clone was counted only a few times. The genes are TRBV4-3 and TRBJ1-5; D might be TRBD1 (5 bases). In germline, CDR1 is LGHNA, CDR2 YSLEER. This CDR3 has 15 amino acids. V dropped 0 bases and J dropped 1 base, with 7 bases sitting between them. CDR3 residues: CASSQDGDSNQPQHF. CDR3 bases: TGCGCCAGCAGCCAAGATGGGGACAGCAATCAGCCCCAGCATTTT.

The rearrangement links TRBV18 to TRBJ1-5; no definite D call. Deletions cut 2 bases from V and 4 bases from J, with 9 bases between. CDR1 and CDR2 (germline): KGHSH, LQKENI. The CDR3 extends over 14 amino acids. The DNA for the CDR3 is TGTGCCAGCTCACCAAGCCCTCTTAATCAGCCCCAGCATTTT. This translates into CASSPSPLNQPQHF. The full variable domain, completed using reference TRBV18 and TRBJ1-5, is NAGVMQNPRHLVRRRGQEARLRCSPMKGHSHVYWYRQLPEEGLKFMVYLQKENIIDESGMPKERFSAEFPKEGPSILRIQQVVRGDSAAYFCASSPSPLNQPQHFGDGTRLSIL.

V usage is TRBV7-9 and J usage is TRBJ1-2; possibly TRBD1 for D (5 bases). CDR3 size: 14 residues. V shed 8 bases and J shed 5 bases, with 18 bases lying between them. Germline CDR1 SEHNR, CDR2 FQNEAQ (reference sequence). CDR3 residues: CASALGQGYYGYTF. The CDR3 DNA reads TGTGCCAGCGCCTTGGGGCAGGGCTATTATGGCTACACCTTC. Full variable domain (rest looked up from reference TRBV7-9 and TRBJ1-2): DTGVSQNPRHKITKRGQNVTFRCDPISEHNRLYWYRQTLGQGPEFLTYFQNEAQLEKSRLLSDRFSAERPKGSFSTLEIQRTEQGDSAMYLCASALGQGYYGYTFGSGTRLTVV.

J is TRBJ1-2 and V is TRBV5-5; D may be TRBD1 (6 bases). V lost 0 bases and J lost 3, with 12 bases in between. The germline CDR1 and CDR2 sequences are SGHKS and YYEKEE (reference sequence). This CDR3 has 15 amino acids. CDR3 sequence: CASSLDLTGDYGYTF. The CDR3 coding sequence is TGTGCCAGCAGCTTGGACCTGACAGGCGACTATGGCTACACCTTC.

The chain combines TRBV5-1 with TRBJ2-1; either TRBD1 or TRBD2 may fit D (5 bases each). Trimming stripped 0 bases from V and 12 bases from J, with 13 bases between. Germline CDR1 and CDR2: SGHRS and YFSETQ. The length of the CDR3 is 13 residues. The CDR3 nucleotides read TGCGCCAGCAGCTTGGCCGGGGACCGGCGGCAGTTCTTC. It yields the protein CASSLAGDRRQFF.

The rearrangement joins TRBV19 to TRBJ1-5, with a possible D match to TRBD1 (6 bases). V lost 6 bases to trimming and J lost 2 bases, with 20 bases between them. This CDR3 comprises 17 residues. Per the germline V gene, CDR1 is LNHDA and CDR2 is SQIVND (reference sequence). CDR3 sequence (DNA): TGTGCCAGTAGGGCTTCGAGGGGGGCGTTAGGCAATCAGCCCCAGCATTTT. The encoded protein is CASRASRGALGNQPQHF.

The chain joins TRBV19 to TRBJ1-2; D not resolved. Trimming pared 10 bases from V and 8 bases from J, leaving 14 bases between. CDR3 length: 11 residues. Germline-derived CDR1 and CDR2 are LNHDA and SQIVND (reference sequence). The CDR3 here is CATRTVRGYTF. The CDR3 nucleotides are TGTGCCACCCGGACCGTTCGGGGCTACACCTTC. Looking up the rest from reference TRBV19 and TRBJ1-2 gives the full variable domain: DGGITQSPKYLFRKEGQNVTLSCEQNLNHDAMYWYRQDPGQGLRLIYYSQIVNDFQKGDIAEGYSVSREKKESFPLTVTSAQKNPTAFYLCATRTVRGYTFGSGTRLTVV.

The rearrangement links TRBV25-1 to TRBJ2-7, with D uncertain. Germline loops: CDR1 MGHDK, CDR2 SYGVNS. With 4 bases removed from V and 0 bases from J, the gap between germline ends came to 13 bases. This CDR3 is built from 15 residues. CDR3 bases: TGTGCCAGCAGTGTTTGGGTAGTTGACTCCTACGAGCAGTACTTC. It translates to CASSVWVVDSYEQYF.

The rearrangement joins TRBV6-5 to TRBJ1-2; D is unclear. Germline CDR1 reads MNHEY; CDR2 reads SVGAGI. The CDR3 runs 13 residues. Trimming pared 6 bases from V and 2 bases from J, leaving 10 bases between. The CDR3: CASSLTENYGYTF. CDR3 bases: TGTGCCAGCAGCCTAACAGAGAACTATGGCTACACCTTC.

This chain links TRBV9 with TRBJ2-1; D remains ambiguous. This CDR3 spans 11 amino acids. The V gene's germline CDR1 is SGDLS and CDR2 YYNGEE. V was cut by 8 bases and J by 9 bases, with 12 bases left in between. Here the CDR3 DNA reads TGTGCCAGTGGAAGAGCGAGTGAGCAGTTCTTC. Translating it yields CASGRASEQFF.

J is TRBJ2-7 and V is TRBV6-5, with TRBD1 matching over 10 bases. CDR1 and CDR2 (germline): MNHEY, SVGAGI. The CDR3 consists of 15 residues. V shed 10 bases and J 5 bases; nucleotides not matched to a gene: 14. The CDR3 loop is CATKPVGTGAHEQYF. For the CDR3, the DNA is TGTGCCACCAAACCCGTCGGGACAGGGGCCCACGAGCAGTACTTC.

This chain joins TRBV7-7 and TRBJ2-5; 9 nucleotides agree with TRBD1. The ends lost 2 bases at V and 4 bases at J; junction bases unmatched: 14. CDR3 size: 18 residues. Germline V gene sequence: CDR1 SSHAT, CDR2 FNYEAQ (reference sequence). The CDR3 bases are TGTGCCAGCAGCTTATCCATTTCTCCGGGACAGGGAGGAGAGACCCAGTACTTC. Its translation is CASSLSISPGQGGETQYF.

V is TRBV4-1 and J is TRBJ1-1, with TRBD1 matching 9 bases. The CDR3 sequence is 16 residues long. Germline CDR1 MGHRA, CDR2 YSYEKL. Unmatched junction bases numbered 9, after V lost 1 base and J lost 6 bases. The CDR3 region has the DNA TGCGCCAGCAGCCAAGCCTTAGGACAGGGGAAGGCTGAAGCTTTCTTT. Its translation: CASSQALGQGKAEAFF.

The V call is TRBV19, the J call TRBJ2-7, with D maybe TRBD1 (6 bases). Looked up from germline, CDR1 is LNHDA and CDR2 is SQIVND (reference sequence). V was pared by 4 bases and J by 3 bases, with 7 bases between. This CDR3 is built from 12 residues. The CDR3 DNA is TGTGCCAGTAGTAAGGGGGACTACGAGCAGTACTTC. Translation gives CASSKGDYEQYF.

The V and J genes are TRBV30 and TRBJ1-1; possibly TRBD1 for D (6 bases). Trimming pared 0 bases from V and 12 bases from J, leaving 14 bases between. Germline V lookup: CDR1 GTSNPN, CDR2 SVGIG (reference sequence). The CDR3 spans 12 residues. For the CDR3, the DNA is TGTGCCTGGAGTGTAGTAAGGGGGAGAACTTTCTTT. Protein product: CAWSVVRGRTFF.

The chain recombines TRBV5-1 with TRBJ2-5, with 10 bases lining up with TRBD1. In germline, CDR1 is SGHRS, CDR2 YFSETQ. The junction had 4 bases not matched to a gene; V was cut back by 3 bases and J by 5 bases. This CDR3 contains 14 residues. The CDR3 nucleotides are TGCGCCAGCAGCTCGGACAGGGGGGACGAGACCCAGTACTTC. Protein product: CASSSDRGDETQYF.

This CDR3 reads CASSTDREFDGYTF. The CDR3 DNA reads as TGTGCCAGCAGCACGGACAGGGAGTTTGATGGCTACACCTTC. This chain connects TRBV5-4 to TRBJ1-2; 8 nucleotides match TRBD1. The CDR3 sequence is 14 residues long. The J segment lost 6 bases and the V segment lost 4 bases, leaving 8 bases of the junction unmatched. In germline, CDR1 is SGHNT, CDR2 YYREEE (reference sequence).

The chain carries TRBV19 and TRBJ1-1; D ambiguous. V lost 4 bases and J 6 bases, leaving 15 bases between the germline ends. CDR3 size: 14 residues. Per germline, CDR1 LNHDA and CDR2 SQIVND (reference sequence). The CDR3 coding sequence is TGTGCCAGTAGTAGGTTAGACAAGGAGTCTGAAGCTTTCTTT. Its translation is CASSRLDKESEAFF.